This entry lists 30 T cell receptor beta chains sequenced from one sample in a study of TIL therapy for anti-PD-1-resistant metastatic lung cancer. The immunoSEQ assay was v3. Method: immunoSEQ multiplex PCR; TCRdb's copy keeps in-frame clones and lacks some. The sample includes tens of thousands of clones, around 69% seen only once; the top ten take around 6.6%. This sample's time point: pre-treatment sample, taken before nivolumab and TIL therapy. Here the sequenced sample was blood, taken at baseline. The receptor source for this set is a person aged 25-79 years with non-small cell lung cancer.

A single count supports this clone. This chain links TRBV19 with TRBJ1-2, with TRBD1 matching 8 bases. This CDR3 contains 14 residues. J was trimmed by 7 bases and V by 5 bases; bases with no gene match: 9. Germline CDR1 is LNHDA and CDR2 is SQIVND (reference sequence). CDR3 in amino acids: CASSPTDRVSGYTF. The CDR3 DNA reads as TGTGCCAGTAGTCCCACGGACAGGGTTTCTGGCTACACCTTC.

This clone showed up just a few times. The genes are TRBV19 and TRBJ1-5; D perhaps matches TRBD1 (5 bases). The CDR3 is 13 amino acids. Trimming took 4 bases from V and 7 from J, leaving 11 bases between them. Germline-derived CDR1 and CDR2 are LNHDA and SQIVND (reference sequence). CDR3 sequence reads: CASSRTSDQPQHF. The DNA of the CDR3 is TGTGCCAGTAGTAGGACAAGTGACCAGCCCCAGCATTTT.

V usage is TRBV29-1 and J usage is TRBJ2-2; D is unresolved. Trimming shortened V by 2 bases and J by 6 bases, and 7 bases separated the two germline ends. This CDR3 has 12 amino acids. Germline loops: CDR1 SQVTM, CDR2 ANQGSEA. The CDR3 is CSVEMGSGELFF. The CDR3 nucleotides are TGCAGCGTTGAAATGGGGTCCGGGGAGCTGTTTTTT.

The chain employs TRBV5-4 and TRBJ2-6; D unclear. This CDR3 comprises 14 residues. V was trimmed by 10 bases and J by 0 bases, leaving 11 bases between them. The germline V gene has CDR1 SGHNT and CDR2 YYREEE (reference sequence). In nucleotides, the CDR3 is TGTGCCTGGGCTAGGGACTCTGGGGCCAACGTCCTGACTTTC. As protein: CAWARDSGANVLTF.

The chain recombines TRBV7-2 with TRBJ2-5, with unresolved D. Germline CDR1 and CDR2: SGHTA and FQGNSA. This CDR3 has 13 residues. Trimming cost V 1 base and J 0 bases, with 3 bases left between them. CDR3 bases: TGTGCCAGCAGCTTAGACTACCAAGAGACCCAGTACTTC. Amino acids: CASSLDYQETQYF.

The genes are TRBV5-1 and TRBJ2-5; a weak D match, TRBD2 (6 bases). The CDR3 length is 14 residues. V was trimmed by 0 bases and J by 5 bases, leaving 11 bases between them. Germline V gene data show CDR1 as SGHRS and CDR2 as YFSETQ. The CDR3 loop reads CASSLVAGSETQYF. The CDR3 bases are TGCGCCAGCAGCTTGGTTGCGGGGAGTGAGACCCAGTACTTC. Filled out from reference TRBV5-1 and TRBJ2-5, the complete variable domain reads KAGVTQTPRYLIKTRGQQVTLSCSPISGHRSVSWYQQTPGQGLQFLFEYFSETQRNKGNFPGRFSGRQFSNSRSEMNVSTLELGDSALYLCASSLVAGSETQYFGPGTRLLVL.

This clone was detected a few times. The rearrangement links TRBV27 to TRBJ1-2; 8 nucleotides align to TRBD1. The ends lost 4 bases at V and 3 bases at J; junction bases unmatched: 1. From germline, CDR1 is MNHEY and CDR2 SMNVEV (reference sequence). This CDR3 has 13 amino acids. The CDR3 sequence is CASSSDRDYGYTF. CDR3 in DNA: TGTGCCAGCAGTTCGGACAGGGACTATGGCTACACCTTC.

The chain links TRBV11-2 to TRBJ2-7; D unclear. There are 12 residues in the CDR3. CDR1 SGHAT and CDR2 FQNNGV come from the germline V gene. V lost 1 base to trimming and J lost 4 bases, with 5 bases between them. The CDR3 DNA reads TGTGCCAGCAGCTTAGGAATATACGAGCAGTACTTC. Translated: CASSLGIYEQYF.

This rearrangement joins TRBV25-1 to TRBJ2-1; 8 nucleotides match TRBD2. The CDR3 runs 16 residues. The germline gives CDR1 MGHDK, CDR2 SYGVNS. V trimming: 1 base; J trimming: 8 bases; junction bases outside the gene matches: 10. CDR3 sequence (DNA): TGTGCCAGCAGTGAATCCTTAGGAGCGGGAGTGGATGAGCAGTTCTTC. Its translation: CASSESLGAGVDEQFF.

This rearrangement joins TRBV28 to TRBJ2-3; D ambiguous. Germline V CDR1 and CDR2: MDHEN, SYDVKM. The ends were cut back, 8 bases at V and 0 bases at J, with 15 bases in the middle. The length of the CDR3 is 15 residues. The CDR3 reads CASPPTYSSTDTQYF. The CDR3 nucleotides are TGTGCCAGCCCGCCAACTTATTCTAGCACAGATACGCAGTATTTT.

The chain is built from TRBV15 and TRBJ1-5; weak D call: TRBD1 (5 bases). Germline V lookup: CDR1 LNHNV, CDR2 YYDKDF (reference sequence). This CDR3 has 15 amino acids. Trimming stripped 0 bases from V and 5 bases from J, with 11 bases between. In nucleotides, the CDR3 is TGTGCCACCAGCAGAGATGGAAGGGGTGATCAGCCCCAGCATTTT. Residues: CATSRDGRGDQPQHF.

This clone came up a few times. The chain links TRBV2 to TRBJ1-6, with no clear D. CDR1 is SNHLY, CDR2 FYNNEI, per germline. The CDR3 spans 16 residues. Trimming stripped 7 bases from V and 0 bases from J, with 13 bases between. CDR3 in amino acids: CASTKGRSSYNSPLHF. The CDR3 DNA sequence: TGTGCCAGCACCAAAGGGCGGAGCTCCTATAATTCACCCCTCCACTTT.

The table lists this clone with a count of one. The chain carries TRBV9 and TRBJ2-2; 10 bases map to TRBD1. The germline gives CDR1 SGDLS, CDR2 YYNGEE. The junction had 12 bases not matched to a gene; V was cut back by 0 bases and J by 7 bases. This CDR3 comprises 18 residues. The CDR3 sequence: CASSVASGQGLSRGELFF. The CDR3 nucleotides are TGTGCCAGCAGCGTAGCTTCGGGACAGGGGCTCTCTCGCGGGGAGCTGTTTTTT.

This chain connects TRBV4-1 to TRBJ2-7, with D possibly being TRBD2 (6 bases). The ends were cut back, 3 bases at V and 1 base at J, with 13 bases in the middle. The CDR3 has 15 residues. Looked up from germline, CDR1 is MGHRA and CDR2 is YSYEKL. Here the CDR3 reads CASSQRDAESYEQYF. The DNA for the CDR3 is TGCGCCAGCAGCCAGCGGGACGCAGAATCCTACGAGCAGTACTTC.

This chain joins TRBV7-8 and TRBJ2-2, with 8 bases matching TRBD1. This CDR3 spans 20 amino acids. Trimming took 6 bases from V and 3 from J; bases not matched to a gene: 21. Germline-derived CDR1 and CDR2 are SGHVS and FQNEAQ. Here the CDR3 reads CASSRTPPGQALLDTGELFF. DNA of the CDR3: TGTGCCAGCAGTCGGACCCCACCGGGACAGGCACTCCTCGACACCGGGGAGCTGTTTTTT.

In the case of this clone: Other DNA sequences from this sample encode an identical CDR3 as well. This chain links TRBV11-2 with TRBJ2-3, with 8 bases lining up with TRBD1. Unmatched junction bases numbered 8, after V lost 3 bases and J lost 3 bases. This CDR3 is 16 amino acids long. CDR1 is SGHAT, CDR2 FQNNGV, per germline. Here the CDR3 DNA reads TGTGCCAGCAGCTTTCTTGGGACAGGTCTTACAGATACGCAGTATTTT. Its protein is CASSFLGTGLTDTQYF.

This chain uses TRBV29-1 with TRBJ1-1, with a tentative D call TRBD1 (6 bases). The CDR3 runs to 15 residues. Trimming took off 3 bases at V and 3 bases at J, with 17 bases between the two ends. In germline, CDR1 is SQVTM, CDR2 ANQGSEA. The CDR3 DNA sequence: TGCAGCGTTGACGGTGTTCGGGGGGCGGACACTGAAGCTTTCTTT. Protein product: CSVDGVRGADTEAFF.

The chain joins TRBV28 to TRBJ2-7; D is undetermined. Between the trimmed V and J ends, which lost 7 bases and 5 bases, there was a span of 18 bases. In germline, CDR1 is MDHEN, CDR2 SYDVKM. The CDR3 contains 14 residues. Here the CDR3 reads CASTLLGSMNEQYF. CDR3 nucleotides: TGTGCCAGCACCCTTTTGGGATCGATGAACGAGCAGTACTTC.

This rearrangement joins TRBV28 to TRBJ2-3, with D hard to call. The CDR3 consists of 12 residues. V dropped 3 bases and J dropped 6 bases, with 7 bases sitting between them. Germline CDR1 reads MDHEN; CDR2 reads SYDVKM. In DNA, the CDR3 is TGTGCCAGCAGTTTCCCGAGGGATACGCAGTATTTT. Translated, it gives CASSFPRDTQYF.

This clone has a handful of counts. The chain joins TRBV7-3 to TRBJ2-6; TRBD2 might be the D (6 bases). V lost 3 bases and J lost 0, with 12 bases in between. Germline CDR1 SGHTA, CDR2 FQGTGA. The CDR3 contains 17 residues. The CDR3 loop is CASSFYGRSSGANVLTF. CDR3 DNA sequence: TGTGCCAGCAGCTTTTATGGGAGGTCCTCTGGGGCCAACGTCCTGACTTTC.

The V call is TRBV14, the J call TRBJ1-3; unclear D gene. CDR1 and CDR2 from the germline V gene are SGHDN and FVKESK. The V end was cut by 0 bases, the J end by 4 bases, with 13 bases between. The CDR3 runs to 16 residues. DNA of the CDR3: TGTGCCAGCAGCCAAGAATTCGTGCCTCCCGGAAACACCATATATTTT. Translated: CASSQEFVPPGNTIYF.

The CDR3 DNA is TGCGCCAGCAGCTTGGCCGAATTCGCCCAAGAGACCCAGTACTTC. Protein: CASSLAEFAQETQYF. This chain links TRBV5-1 with TRBJ2-5; D gene ambiguous. Germline CDR1 is SGHRS and CDR2 is YFSETQ. The CDR3 is 15 residues long. V lost 0 bases and J 1 base, leaving 10 bases between the germline ends.

This chain joins TRBV5-1 and TRBJ2-5; tentative D call: TRBD2 (6 bases). The J call is in doubt because the DNA end fits TRBJ2-7 better. Per germline, CDR1 SGHRS and CDR2 YFSETQ. CDR3 length: 14 residues. The CDR3 coding sequence is TGCGCCAGCAGCTTAGCGACTAGCTCCTACGAGCAGTACTTC. Its protein is CASSLATSSYEQYF.

V gene TRBV19 combines with J gene TRBJ1-5, with D possibly being TRBD1 (6 bases). The CDR3 runs to 13 residues. The ends were cut back, 1 base at V and 7 bases at J, with 8 bases in the middle. Germline CDR1 reads LNHDA; CDR2 reads SQIVND (reference sequence). This CDR3 reads CASSIAGAQPQHF. The CDR3 DNA reads TGTGCCAGTAGTATAGCAGGGGCCCAGCCCCAGCATTTT.

The genes are TRBV5-1 and TRBJ1-6; possible D gene TRBD1, 5 bases. The germline V gene encodes CDR1 SGHRS and CDR2 YFSETQ. CDR3 length equals 16 residues. Between the trimmed V and J ends, which lost 0 bases and 2 bases, there was a span of 9 bases. The CDR3: CASSLGTTTYNSPLHF. CDR3 sequence (DNA): TGCGCCAGCAGCTTGGGGACAACCACCTATAATTCACCCCTCCACTTT.

CDR3 nucleotides: TGTGCCAGCAGTTTAGAGGACAGGGGAGGTAATCAGCCCCAGCATTTT. It is translated as CASSLEDRGGNQPQHF. The gene calls are TRBV27 and TRBJ1-5; the match to TRBD1 covers 9 bases. The V gene end was trimmed by 2 bases and the J gene end by 4 bases; junction bases not matched to a gene: 6. CDR1 is MNHEY and CDR2 is SMNVEV in the germline V gene (reference sequence). This CDR3 has 16 amino acids.

This chain links TRBV4-1 with TRBJ2-1; D may be TRBD2 (5 bases). The CDR3 covers 14 residues. Germline V gives CDR1 MGHRA, CDR2 YSYEKL. V shed 1 base and J shed 9 bases, with 13 bases lying between them. CDR3 sequence (DNA): TGCGCCAGCAGCCAAGCGGGGAGATCGGGTGAGCAGTTCTTC. Translated: CASSQAGRSGEQFF.

The chain couples TRBV5-1 to TRBJ1-1; D remains unclear. The CDR3 runs to 16 residues. Germline V gene data show CDR1 as SGHRS and CDR2 as YFSETQ. Trimming shortened V by 1 base and J by 1 base, and 14 bases separated the two germline ends. The CDR3 nucleotides are TGCGCCAGCAGCTTGTGGCCTTGGGTAGAGAACACTGAAGCTTTCTTT. Translation gives CASSLWPWVENTEAFF.

This clone has just a few counts. The chain links TRBV19 to TRBJ1-5; 7 bases are shared with TRBD1. In germline, CDR1 is LNHDA, CDR2 SQIVND (reference sequence). Losses at the gene ends were 3 bases for V and 9 bases for J; bases not matched to a gene: 11. This CDR3 contains 15 residues. In nucleotides, the CDR3 is TGTGCCAGTAGTATTGGGCAGGGGGTGACCGGGCCCCAGCATTTT. This translates into CASSIGQGVTGPQHF. The full variable domain, with the rest looked up from reference TRBV19 and TRBJ1-5, is DGGITQSPKYLFRKEGQNVTLSCEQNLNHDAMYWYRQDPGQGLRLIYYSQIVNDFQKGDIAEGYSVSREKKESFPLTVTSAQKNPTAFYLCASSIGQGVTGPQHFGDGTRLSIL.

The DNA of the CDR3 is TGTGCCAGCAGTTCGGGACTAGCTACTACTTGGCAGTACTTC. It specifies CASSSGLATTWQYF. V gene TRBV28 combines with J gene TRBJ2-7; the match to TRBD2 covers 9 bases. The CDR3 runs 14 residues. J lost 9 bases, V lost 4 bases, and 10 bases had no gene match. Germline V lookup: CDR1 MDHEN, CDR2 SYDVKM.